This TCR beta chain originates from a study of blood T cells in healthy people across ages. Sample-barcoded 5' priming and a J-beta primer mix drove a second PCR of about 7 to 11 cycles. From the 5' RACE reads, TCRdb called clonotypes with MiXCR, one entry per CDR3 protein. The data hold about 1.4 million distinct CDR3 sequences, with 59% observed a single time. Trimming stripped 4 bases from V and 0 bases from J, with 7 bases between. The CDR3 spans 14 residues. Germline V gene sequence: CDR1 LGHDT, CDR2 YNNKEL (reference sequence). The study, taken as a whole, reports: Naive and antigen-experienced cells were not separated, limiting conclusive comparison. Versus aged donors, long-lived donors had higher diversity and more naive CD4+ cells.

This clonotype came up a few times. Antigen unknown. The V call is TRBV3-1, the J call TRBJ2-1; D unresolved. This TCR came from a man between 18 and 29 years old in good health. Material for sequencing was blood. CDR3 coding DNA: TGTGCCAGCAGCCCGACGTACTCCTACAATGAGCAGTTCTTC. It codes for CASSPTYSYNEQFF.